This is a list of T cell receptor beta chains from one sample in a study of blood T cell repertoires in COVID-19. Sequencing used immunoSEQ multiplex PCR; TCRdb keeps in-frame clones, though not all of them. The sample contains 110,000 or so clones, more than 75% of which appear only once. Sequenced sample: peripheral blood. The source of these receptors is a man aged 35-49 years with acute or convalescent COVID-19. CDR3s include the opening cysteine and the closing phenylalanine or tryptophan. D genes are given only for firm matches. Size tells how often a clone was seen (once, few, many) or the class of an expanded clone, and some rows leave it out.

V gene	D gene	J gene	clone size	CDR3 length	CDR3 protein	CDR3 DNA
TRBV5-4	TRBD2	TRBJ2-2	.	16	CASSGASGGAAGELFF	TGTGCCAGCAGCGGGGCTAGCGGGGGGGCGGCCGGGGAGCTGTTTTTT
TRBV29-1	.	TRBJ2-3	.	13	CSAMLQNTDTQYF	TGCAGCGCTATGTTACAGAACACAGATACGCAGTATTTT
TRBV6-2/TRBV6-3	TRBD1	TRBJ2-5	.	15	CASSYRQGPPETQYF	TGTGCCAGCAGTTACCGACAGGGACCTCCGGAGACCCAGTACTTC
TRBV6-5	TRBD1	TRBJ2-3	.	14	CASSYGTGTDTQYF	TGTGCCAGCAGTTACGGGACAGGCACAGATACGCAGTATTTT
TRBV7-9	TRBD1	TRBJ2-5	.	13	CASRGQGVETQYF	TGTGCCAGCAGGGGACAGGGTGTTGAGACCCAGTACTTC
TRBV5-1	TRBD1	TRBJ1-1	once	14	CASSRDSYPTEAFF	TGCGCCAGCAGCCGGGACAGTTACCCCACTGAAGCTTTCTTT
TRBV3-1/TRBV3-2	TRBD1	TRBJ2-2	.	17	CASRAEQGAVYTGELFF	TGTGCCAGCAGGGCGGAACAGGGGGCGGTTTACACCGGGGAGCTGTTTTTT
TRBV9	TRBD1	TRBJ1-1	.	15	CASSPRDRENTEAFF	TGTGCCAGCAGCCCCAGAGACAGGGAAAATACTGAAGCTTTCTTT
TRBV6-4	.	TRBJ2-2	.	13	CASSVEDTGELFF	TGTGCCAGCAGTGTAGAGGACACCGGGGAGCTGTTTTTT
TRBV4-2	TRBD2	TRBJ2-3	.	17	CASSQSRTSGGPNTQYF	TGTGCCAGCAGCCAAAGTCGAACTAGCGGGGGGCCCAATACGCAGTATTTT
TRBV4-3	TRBD2	TRBJ2-2	.	18	CASSPQAGGSANTGELFF	TGCGCCAGCAGCCCACAAGCGGGGGGCAGCGCGAACACCGGGGAGCTGTTTTTT
TRBV6-2/TRBV6-3	.	TRBJ2-5	.	13	CASSWSRGETQYF	TGTGCCAGCAGTTGGTCCCGGGGAGAGACCCAGTACTTC
TRBV19	TRBD1	TRBJ2-7	.	16	CASSSLTGAGSYEQYF	TGTGCCAGTAGTTCTTTGACAGGGGCAGGGTCCTACGAGCAGTACTTC
TRBV6-4	.	TRBJ2-3	.	14	CASREGATTDTQYF	TGTGCCAGCAGGGAGGGGGCTACCACAGATACGCAGTATTTT
TRBV12-3/TRBV12-4	.	TRBJ2-7	once	13	CASSLFQFYEQYF	TGTGCCAGCAGTTTATTCCAGTTCTACGAGCAGTACTTC
TRBV6-5	TRBD1	TRBJ1-4	.	16	CASSYRGPGTNEKLFF	TGTGCCAGCAGTTACAGGGGGCCGGGAACTAATGAAAAACTGTTTTTT
TRBV10-2	TRBD2	TRBJ2-3	.	14	CASRAGPTGDTQYF	TGCGCCAGCAGAGCGGGGCCCACTGGGGATACGCAGTATTTT
TRBV15	.	TRBJ2-1	.	14	CATSSDRGGTEQFF	TGTGCCACCAGCAGCGACAGGGGAGGGACTGAGCAGTTCTTC
TRBV12-5	.	TRBJ2-3	.	13	CASLVGAGDTQYF	TGTGCTAGTCTCGTAGGGGCAGGAGATACGCAGTATTTT
TRBV12-5	TRBD1	TRBJ2-2	.	21	CASGTTRDRGREMGSPGELFF	TGTGCTAGTGGTACGACCAGGGACAGGGGGCGTGAGATGGGGTCCCCCGGGGAGCTGTTTTTT
TRBV13	.	TRBJ2-2	.	15	CASSPGGLNTGELFF	TGTGCCAGCAGCCCAGGGGGACTGAACACCGGGGAGCTGTTTTTT
TRBV4-3	TRBD1	TRBJ1-5	.	16	CASSPSIDRGGQPQHF	TGCGCCAGCAGCCCTTCGATTGACAGGGGGGGTCAGCCCCAGCATTTT
TRBV4-1	TRBD1	TRBJ2-5	once	14	CASSPGQGGETQYF	TGCGCCAGCAGCCCGGGACAGGGAGGGGAGACCCAGTACTTC
TRBV27	.	TRBJ2-7	.	17	CASSPGRGRAITYEQYF	TGTGCCAGCAGTCCGGGAAGGGGGAGGGCCATCACCTACGAGCAGTACTTC
TRBV13	TRBD1	TRBJ1-2	.	15	CASSLGGQTSYGYTF	TGTGCCAGCAGCTTAGGGGGACAGACGTCCTATGGCTACACCTTC
TRBV7-3	.	TRBJ2-2	.	16	CASSLAVGEKSGELFF	TGTGCCAGCAGCCTAGCAGTGGGAGAGAAGTCCGGGGAGCTGTTTTTT
TRBV7-9	.	TRBJ1-2	.	15	CASSLEVRRNYGYTF	TGTGCCAGCAGCTTAGAAGTGCGGCGCAACTATGGCTACACCTTC
TRBV5-1	.	TRBJ1-6	.	16	CASSLETSSYNSPLHF	TGCGCCAGCAGCTTGGAAACTAGCTCCTATAATTCACCCCTCCACTTT
TRBV24-1	TRBD2	TRBJ2-1	.	16	CATSDPTSGLYNEQFF	TGTGCCACCAGTGATCCCACTAGCGGACTGTACAATGAGCAGTTCTTC
TRBV6-1	TRBD1	TRBJ1-3	.	15	CASSERGTGGNTIYF	TGTGCCAGCAGTGAACGAGGGACAGGGGGAAACACCATATATTTT
TRBV19	.	TRBJ2-4	.	14	CASSRGGRANIQYF	TGTGCCAGTAGTAGGGGCGGCCGCGCAAACATTCAGTACTTC
TRBV3-1/TRBV3-2	.	TRBJ1-6	.	14	CASSHGGSNSPLHF	TGTGCCAGCAGCCACGGCGGGTCTAATTCACCCCTCCACTTT